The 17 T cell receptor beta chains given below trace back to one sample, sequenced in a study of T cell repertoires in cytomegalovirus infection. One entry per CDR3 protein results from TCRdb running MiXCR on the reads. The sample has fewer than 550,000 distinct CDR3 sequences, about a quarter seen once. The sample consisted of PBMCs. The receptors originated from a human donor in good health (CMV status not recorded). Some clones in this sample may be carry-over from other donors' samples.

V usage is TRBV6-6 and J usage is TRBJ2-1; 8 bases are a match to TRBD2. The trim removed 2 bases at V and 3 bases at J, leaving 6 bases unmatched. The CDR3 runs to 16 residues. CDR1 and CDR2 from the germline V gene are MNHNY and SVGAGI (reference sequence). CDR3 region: CASSYAETSDYNEQFF. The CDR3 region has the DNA TGTGCCAGCAGTTACGCTGAGACTAGCGACTACAATGAGCAGTTCTTC.

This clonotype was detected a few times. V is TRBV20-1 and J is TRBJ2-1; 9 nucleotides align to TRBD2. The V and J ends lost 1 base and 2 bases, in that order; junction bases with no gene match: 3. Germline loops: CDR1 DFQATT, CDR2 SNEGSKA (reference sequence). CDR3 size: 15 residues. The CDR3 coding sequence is TGCAGTGCTAGAGCGGGCGGGAGGGCCTACAATGAGCAGTTCTTC. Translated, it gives CSARAGGRAYNEQFF.

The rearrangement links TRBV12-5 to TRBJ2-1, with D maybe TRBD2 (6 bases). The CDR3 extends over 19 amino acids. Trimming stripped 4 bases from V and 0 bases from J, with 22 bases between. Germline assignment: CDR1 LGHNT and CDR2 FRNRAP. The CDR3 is CASGSQGGTLKSSYNEQFF. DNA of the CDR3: TGTGCTAGTGGTTCCCAGGGCGGGACTCTAAAAAGCTCCTACAATGAGCAGTTCTTC.

CDR3 sequence: CASSSTGVTDTQYF. CDR3 nucleotides: TGTGCCAGCAGCTCCACAGGGGTAACAGATACGCAGTATTTT. The chain combines TRBV7-3 with TRBJ2-3; 7 positions match TRBD1. The CDR3 sequence is 14 residues long. Germline values: CDR1 SGHTA, CDR2 FQGTGA. Losses at the gene ends were 4 bases for V and 3 bases for J; bases not matched to a gene: 4. The full variable domain, completed using reference TRBV7-3 and TRBJ2-3, is GAGVSQTPSNKVTEKGKYVELRCDPISGHTALYWYRQSLGQGPEFLIYFQGTGAADDSGLPNDRFFAVRPEGSVSTLKIQRTERGDSAVYLCASSSTGVTDTQYFGPGTRLTVL.

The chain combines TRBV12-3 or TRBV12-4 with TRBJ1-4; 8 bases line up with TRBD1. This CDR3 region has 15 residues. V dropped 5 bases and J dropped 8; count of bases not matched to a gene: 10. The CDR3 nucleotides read TGTGCCAGCAGTATAGGACAGGGAACCACCGAAAAACTGTTTTTT. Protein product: CASSIGQGTTEKLFF.

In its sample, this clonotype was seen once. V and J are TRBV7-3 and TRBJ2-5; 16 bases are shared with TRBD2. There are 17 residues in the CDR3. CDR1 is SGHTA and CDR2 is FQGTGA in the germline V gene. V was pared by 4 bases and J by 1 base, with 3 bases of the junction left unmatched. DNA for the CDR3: TGTGCCAGCAGCTCCGGGACTAGCGGGAGGGCCCAAGAGACCCAGTACTTC. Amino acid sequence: CASSSGTSGRAQETQYF.

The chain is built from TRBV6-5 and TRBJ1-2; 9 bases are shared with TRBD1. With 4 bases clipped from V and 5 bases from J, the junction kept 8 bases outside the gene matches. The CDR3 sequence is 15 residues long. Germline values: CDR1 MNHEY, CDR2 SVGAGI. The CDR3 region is CASSSQGALIYGYTF. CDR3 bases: TGTGCCAGCAGTTCACAGGGGGCGCTGATATATGGCTACACCTTC.

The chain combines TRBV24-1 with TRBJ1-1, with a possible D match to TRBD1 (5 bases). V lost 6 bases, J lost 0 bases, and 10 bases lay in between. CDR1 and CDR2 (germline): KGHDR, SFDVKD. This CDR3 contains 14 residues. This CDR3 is CATSKGPMNTEAFF. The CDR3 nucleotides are TGTGCCACCAGTAAGGGGCCAATGAACACTGAAGCTTTCTTT.

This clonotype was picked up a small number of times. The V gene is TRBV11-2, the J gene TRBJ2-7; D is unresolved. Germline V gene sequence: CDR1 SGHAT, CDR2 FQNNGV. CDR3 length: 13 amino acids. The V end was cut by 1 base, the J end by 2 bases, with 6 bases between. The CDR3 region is CASSLGYPYEQYV. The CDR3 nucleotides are TGTGCCAGCAGCTTAGGGTACCCCTACGAGCAGTACGTC.

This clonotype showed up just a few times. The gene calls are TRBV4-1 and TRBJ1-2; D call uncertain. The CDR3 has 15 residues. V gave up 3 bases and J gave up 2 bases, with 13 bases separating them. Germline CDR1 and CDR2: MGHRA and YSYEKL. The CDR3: CASSQHFAENYGYTF. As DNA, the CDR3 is TGCGCCAGCAGCCAGCACTTCGCAGAGAACTATGGCTACACCTTC.

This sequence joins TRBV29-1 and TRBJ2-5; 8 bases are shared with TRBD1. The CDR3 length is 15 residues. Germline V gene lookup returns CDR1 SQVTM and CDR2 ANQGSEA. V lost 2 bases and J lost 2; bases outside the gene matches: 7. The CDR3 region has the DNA TGCAGCGTTGAACCTAAGACAGGGGAACAAGAGACCCAGTACTTC. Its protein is CSVEPKTGEQETQYF.

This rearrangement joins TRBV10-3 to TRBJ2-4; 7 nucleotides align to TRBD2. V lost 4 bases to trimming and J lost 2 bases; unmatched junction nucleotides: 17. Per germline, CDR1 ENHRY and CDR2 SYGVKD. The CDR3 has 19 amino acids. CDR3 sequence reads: CAISARAGPFAVTKNIQYF. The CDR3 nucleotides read TGTGCCATCAGTGCTCGAGCGGGACCCTTCGCAGTTACCAAAAACATTCAGTACTTC.

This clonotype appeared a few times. CDR3 in DNA: TGCAGTGCTGGAGGGTTCCCCAGCGAGTACTTC. It translates to CSAGGFPSEYF. This chain links TRBV20-1 with TRBJ2-7, with D possibly matching TRBD2 (6 bases). This CDR3 has 11 residues. V shed 5 bases and J shed 11 bases, with 16 bases lying between them. Per germline, CDR1 DFQATT and CDR2 SNEGSKA (reference sequence).

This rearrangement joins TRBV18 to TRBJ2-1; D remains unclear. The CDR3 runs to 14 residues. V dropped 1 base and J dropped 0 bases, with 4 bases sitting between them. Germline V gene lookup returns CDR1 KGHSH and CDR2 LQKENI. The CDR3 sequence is CASSPLISYNEQFF. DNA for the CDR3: TGTGCCAGCTCACCACTAATCTCCTACAATGAGCAGTTCTTC.

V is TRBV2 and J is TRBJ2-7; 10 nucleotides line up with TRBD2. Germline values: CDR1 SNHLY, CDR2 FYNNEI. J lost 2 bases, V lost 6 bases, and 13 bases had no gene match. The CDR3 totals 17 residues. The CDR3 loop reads CASRWTARLAGPYEQYV. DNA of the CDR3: TGTGCCAGCAGGTGGACAGCTAGACTAGCGGGCCCCTACGAGCAGTACGTC.

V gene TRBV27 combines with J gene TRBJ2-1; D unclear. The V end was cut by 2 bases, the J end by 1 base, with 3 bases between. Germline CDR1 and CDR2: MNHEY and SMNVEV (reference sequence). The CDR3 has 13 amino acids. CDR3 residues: CASSLMSYNEQFF. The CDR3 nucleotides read TGTGCCAGCAGTTTAATGTCCTACAATGAGCAGTTCTTC.

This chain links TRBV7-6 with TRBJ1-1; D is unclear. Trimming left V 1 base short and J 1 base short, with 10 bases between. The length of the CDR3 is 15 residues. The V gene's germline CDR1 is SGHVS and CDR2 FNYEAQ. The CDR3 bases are TGTGCCAGCAGCTTAGTAGGGCTTTCGAACACTGAAGCTTTCTTT. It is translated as CASSLVGLSNTEAFF.